This TCR beta chain was retrieved from a study of blood T cell repertoires in COVID-19. Whole-study context: Specimens from acute and convalescent COVID-19 originated in the United States, Italy and Spain. T cells, B-cell-depleted T cells, or PBMCs provided the cDNA or gDNA that served as material.

Losses at the gene ends were 3 bases for V and 3 bases for J; bases not matched to a gene: 10. The CDR3 has 16 amino acids. Germline CDR1 SGDLS, CDR2 YYNGEE. Original methodology: Amplified reference gene primers provided the basis for estimating nucleated cell counts. Sequencing used immunoSEQ multiplex PCR; TCRdb keeps in-frame clones, though not all of them. That table gives V, J and clone size, and the DNA gave D and trimming. The repertoire consists of under 300,000 clones, with 86% occurring once and the leading ten covering approximately 4%. The specimen was peripheral blood. The origin of this receptor is a young man with active or convalescent COVID-19. V usage is TRBV9 and J usage is TRBJ2-5, with 8 bases fitting TRBD1. CDR3 in DNA: TGTGCCAGCAGCGCCCGGGAGCGGACAGGGAAAGAGACCCAGTACTTC. Translation: CASSARERTGKETQYF. Supplemented by reference TRBV9 and TRBJ2-5, the full variable domain reads DSGVTQTPKHLITATGQRVTLRCSPRSGDLSVYWYQQSLDQGLQFLIQYYNGEERAKGNILERFSAQQFPDLHSELNLSSLELGDSALYFCASSARERTGKETQYFGPGTRLLVL.